The 31 T cell receptor beta chains below were found in one sample sequenced in a study of T cell repertoires in cytomegalovirus infection. These receptors are not linked to any known antigen. Each CDR3 protein is one row after TCRdb ran MiXCR on the reads. The sample contains 80,000 or so distinct CDR3 sequences, roughly 25% of which appear only once. Here the sequenced sample was CD8+ T cells from cultured PBMCs, taken from culture after CMV antigen stimulation. The receptors stem from a human donor in good health (CMV status not recorded). Some clones in this sample may be carry-over from other donors' samples.

CDR3 sequence: CASSTFSSYNEQFF. CDR3 sequence (DNA): TGTGCCAGCTCGACTTTTAGCTCCTACAATGAGCAGTTCTTC. The J gene is TRBJ2-1, the V gene TRBV19; D is ambiguous. Per the germline V gene, CDR1 is LNHDA and CDR2 is SQIVND (reference sequence). The CDR3 sequence is 14 residues long. V lost 9 bases and J 0 bases, leaving 12 bases between the germline ends.

This clonotype was seen a single time. The gene calls are TRBV6-5 and TRBJ1-1; D gene ambiguous. The CDR3 totals 12 residues. The V gene's germline CDR1 is MNHEY and CDR2 SVGAGI. The germline V and J ends were trimmed by 7 bases and 0 bases, with 6 bases remaining between them. CDR3 loop: CASNSMNTEAFF. Here the CDR3 DNA reads TGTGCCAGCAACAGTATGAACACTGAAGCTTTCTTT.

As concerns this clonotype: This could be a read error, since a much larger clone is one nucleotide away. The V and J genes are TRBV7-8 and TRBJ2-7; D is ambiguous. Germline V gives CDR1 SGHVS, CDR2 FQNEAQ. The CDR3 covers 13 residues. CDR3: CAGSLARFYEQYF. The CDR3 nucleotides read TGTGCCGGCAGCTTAGCCAGATTCTACGAGCAGTACTTC.

This clonotype showed up many times. The chain recombines TRBV4-1 with TRBJ2-1; D perhaps matches TRBD2 (6 bases). The V end lost 7 bases, the J end lost 0 bases, and 16 bases lay between the germline ends. The CDR3 covers 16 residues. CDR1 and CDR2 from the germline V gene are MGHRA and YSYEKL. The CDR3 DNA is TGCGCCAGCACGCCTGTAGCGGAAAGCTCCTACAATGAGCAGTTCTTC. Its translation: CASTPVAESSYNEQFF.

The V and J genes are TRBV7-9 and TRBJ1-1; possible D gene TRBD1, 5 bases. The V end was cut by 1 base, the J end by 3 bases, with 18 bases between. Germline values: CDR1 SEHNR, CDR2 FQNEAQ (reference sequence). This CDR3 has 17 residues. The CDR3 DNA reads TGTGCCAGCAGCTTAGTAGCCTTAGGTGGGGACGACACTGAAGCTTTCTTT. Amino acid sequence: CASSLVALGGDDTEAFF.

The chain uses TRBV6-5 and TRBJ2-5; 7 bases agree with TRBD2. The V segment lost 6 bases and the J segment 4 bases; nucleotides outside the gene matches: 5. Germline V gene sequence: CDR1 MNHEY, CDR2 SVGAGI. The CDR3 sequence is 13 residues long. The CDR3 DNA follows: TGTGCCAGCAGGAACACGGGAGGAGAGACCCAGTACTTC. It yields the protein CASRNTGGETQYF.

The CDR3 DNA sequence: TGTGCCAGCAGTTCCCGACGGCCCTACGAGCAGTACTTC. It encodes CASSSRRPYEQYF. This chain links TRBV6-7 with TRBJ2-7; no clear D. TRBV6-7 is treated as an ORF (open reading frame) with a function not yet certain. CDR3 length: 13 residues. V was trimmed by 4 bases and J by 2 bases, leaving 9 bases between them.

This clonotype was detected ten times or more. The chain combines TRBV6-2 or TRBV6-3 with TRBJ2-2; D is undetermined. The V end lost 4 bases, the J end lost 8 bases, and 14 bases lay between the germline ends. The CDR3 length is 14 residues. Germline loops: CDR1 MNHEY, CDR2 SVGEGT. The CDR3 reads CASSLLFSGGELFF. In DNA form, the CDR3 reads TGTGCCAGCAGTTTACTCTTCAGTGGAGGGGAGCTGTTTTTT.

The sample holds a few counts of this clonotype. The V call is TRBV20-1, the J call TRBJ1-2, with 8 bases that match TRBD1. Trimming removed 4 bases from V and 5 bases from J; junction bases left unmatched: 6. CDR1 is DFQATT, CDR2 SNEGSKA, per germline (reference sequence). The CDR3 extends over 13 amino acids. The DNA for the CDR3 is TGCAGTGCTACAGGACAGGGAGCTTATGGCTACACCTTC. Its translation is CSATGQGAYGYTF.

This chain links TRBV13 with TRBJ2-7, with 8 bases that match TRBD1. The CDR3 is 15 residues long. V shed 5 bases and J 0 bases; nucleotides not matched to a gene: 6. The germline V gene encodes CDR1 PRHDT and CDR2 FYEKMQ (reference sequence). This CDR3 is CASSEWGQASYEQYF. The CDR3, as DNA: TGTGCCAGCAGCGAGTGGGGACAGGCCTCCTACGAGCAGTACTTC.

A few counts support this clonotype. This chain connects TRBV12-3 or TRBV12-4 to TRBJ2-2; TRBD1 matches at 10 bases. The ends lost 6 bases at V and 6 bases at J; junction bases unmatched: 4. The CDR3 is made up of 14 amino acids. This chain's CDR3 is CASRGTGAPGELFF. CDR3 coding DNA: TGTGCCAGCAGGGGGACAGGGGCCCCCGGGGAGCTGTTTTTT.

The J gene is TRBJ1-4, the V gene TRBV27; no definite D call. Germline V gene sequence: CDR1 MNHEY, CDR2 SMNVEV (reference sequence). The CDR3 covers 14 residues. The V gene lost 5 bases and the J gene lost 0 bases, with 7 bases spanning the gap. CDR3 nucleotide sequence: TGTGCCAGCAGTCCCTACGCAACTAATGAAAAACTGTTTTTT. Residues: CASSPYATNEKLFF. The full variable domain, rest sourced from reference TRBV27 and TRBJ1-4, is EAQVTQNPRYLITVTGKKLTVTCSQNMNHEYMSWYRQDPGLGLRQIYYSMNVEVTDKGDVPEGYKVSRKEKRNFPLILESPSPNQTSLYFCASSPYATNEKLFFGSGTQLSVL.

This clonotype was counted between two and nine times. The CDR3 DNA reads TGTGCCAGCAGTACCCCCTACGAGCAGTACTTC. Its protein is CASSTPYEQYF. The rearrangement uses TRBV12-3 or TRBV12-4 and TRBJ2-7; D gene ambiguous. The ends were cut back, 5 bases at V and 2 bases at J, with 4 bases in the middle. The CDR3 runs to 11 residues.

This clonotype was counted ten times or more. The V call is TRBV7-9, the J call TRBJ1-1, with 7 bases fitting TRBD1. Unmatched junction bases numbered 8, after V lost 4 bases and J lost 0 bases. The CDR3 spans 16 residues. Germline assignment: CDR1 SEHNR and CDR2 FQNEAQ (reference sequence). The CDR3 spells CASSSLRGDLNTEAFF. CDR3 nucleotide sequence: TGTGCCAGCAGCTCCCTCAGGGGGGATTTGAACACTGAAGCTTTCTTT.

With respect to this clonotype: Mismatch with germline at one junction end may stem from a read error. The chain is built from TRBV4-1 and TRBJ2-1; D could derive from TRBD1 or TRBD2 (5 bases each). Per the germline V gene, CDR1 is MGHRA and CDR2 is YSYEKL. The CDR3 is 16 residues long. In DNA form, the CDR3 reads TGCGCCAGCAGCCAAGATAGTAGAGGGGTCCACAATAAGCAGTTCTTC. This sequence encodes CASSQDSRGVHNKQFF.

The chain recombines TRBV9 with TRBJ2-5; 11 bases align to TRBD1. This CDR3 has 15 residues. With V trimmed by 0 bases and J by 4 bases, 2 bases remained unmatched. Germline CDR1 and CDR2: SGDLS and YYNGEE. The CDR3 bases are TGTGCCAGCAGCGTAGGGGGACAGGGGGGAGAGACCCAGTACTTC. Translation gives CASSVGGQGGETQYF.

The V call is TRBV11-2, the J call TRBJ2-2; 9 bases fit TRBD1. V lost 4 bases and J lost 5; bases outside the gene matches: 11. Germline values: CDR1 SGHAT, CDR2 FQNNGV. This CDR3 region has 17 residues. CDR3 in DNA: TGTGCCAGCAGCTATCCGGGACAGGGCGTCGGTACCGGGGAGCTGTTTTTT. Protein sequence: CASSYPGQGVGTGELFF.

This clonotype was found a few times. The rearrangement joins TRBV18 to TRBJ2-7; the match to TRBD2 covers 7 bases. The CDR3 contains 16 residues. CDR1 is KGHSH, CDR2 LQKENI, per germline. With V trimmed by 2 bases and J by 0 bases, 7 bases remained unmatched. The DNA of the CDR3 is TGTGCCAGCTCACCAGCGAGCGGGGATAGCTCCTACGAGCAGTACTTC. Protein product: CASSPASGDSSYEQYF.

This clonotype has only a few counts. This rearrangement joins TRBV11-2 to TRBJ2-1; D possibly corresponds to TRBD2 (6 bases). Germline V CDR1 and CDR2: SGHAT, FQNNGV. The CDR3 length is 13 residues. V lost 7 bases and J 5 bases, leaving 12 bases between the germline ends. CDR3 sequence: CASKAGGNNEQFF. CDR3 DNA: TGTGCCAGCAAAGCCGGGGGTAACAATGAGCAGTTCTTC.

The rearrangement links TRBV9 to TRBJ2-3; 9 bases align to TRBD2. This CDR3 has 15 amino acids. J gave up 0 bases and V 4 bases, and 3 bases lay outside the gene matches. Germline lookup yields CDR1 SGDLS and CDR2 YYNGEE. The CDR3 DNA reads as TGTGCCAGCAGCTCGAGCGGGAGGAGCACAGATACGCAGTATTTT. Residues: CASSSSGRSTDTQYF.

This clonotype came up many times. The gene calls are TRBV7-6 and TRBJ1-4, with no clear D. V was clipped by 1 base and J by 4 bases, with 4 bases between them. CDR3 length: 13 amino acids. CDR1 is SGHVS and CDR2 is FNYEAQ in the germline V gene. CDR3 nucleotide sequence: TGTGCCAGCAGCTTAGGCTATAATGAAAAACTGTTTTTT. Protein sequence: CASSLGYNEKLFF.

This clonotype has at least ten counts. The J gene is TRBJ2-7, the V gene TRBV5-4, with a possible D match to TRBD1 (6 bases). V lost 6 bases and J 5 bases, leaving 30 bases between the germline ends. Germline lookup yields CDR1 SGHNT and CDR2 YYREEE (reference sequence). The CDR3 is 18 residues long. The CDR3 sequence is CASTAVGATNPRSNEQYF. For the CDR3, the DNA is TGTGCCAGCACCGCTGTGGGGGCGACGAATCCCCGGTCGAACGAGCAGTACTTC.

The chain uses TRBV4-3 and TRBJ1-2; D gene ambiguous. V was pared by 0 bases and J by 8 bases, with 13 bases between. This CDR3 comprises 14 residues. CDR1 and CDR2 (germline): LGHNA, YSLEER. CDR3 sequence (DNA): TGCGCCAGCAGCCAAGATCCCGGAGAACCCGGCTACACCTTC. Its translation: CASSQDPGEPGYTF.

V is TRBV7-8 and J is TRBJ2-2; weak D call: TRBD1 (6 bases). V lost 7 bases to trimming and J lost 1 base, with 19 bases between them. Germline V gene sequence: CDR1 SGHVS, CDR2 FQNEAQ. This CDR3 is 17 amino acids long. CDR3 sequence (DNA): TGTGCCAGCACCTTGTTTGCAGGGGAATTGAACACCGGGGAGCTGTTTTTT. Translating it yields CASTLFAGELNTGELFF.

This clonotype was found many times. The chain employs TRBV6-5 and TRBJ1-5; D gene unclear. There are 19 residues in the CDR3. V was cut by 5 bases and J by 7 bases, with 30 bases left in between. Germline-derived CDR1 and CDR2 are MNHEY and SVGAGI. CDR3 loop: CASSLTYPDRSLEGQPQHF. As DNA, the CDR3 is TGTGCCAGCAGTCTTACATATCCTGACCGATCGTTAGAGGGCCAGCCCCAGCATTTT.

In this sample, this clonotype turned up many times. The chain has TRBV7-2 and TRBJ2-7; D not certain. Germline CDR1 and CDR2: SGHTA and FQGNSA. This CDR3 contains 13 residues. V shed 5 bases and J shed 6 bases, with 14 bases lying between them. CDR3 loop: CASSIKGLGEQYF. CDR3 coding DNA: TGTGCCAGCAGCATAAAGGGTTTGGGCGAGCAGTACTTC.

This clonotype was seen a handful of times. The chain uses TRBV2 and TRBJ1-3; 9 nucleotides agree with TRBD1. V lost 1 base to trimming and J lost 0 bases; unmatched junction nucleotides: 1. CDR1 is SNHLY, CDR2 FYNNEI, per germline. The CDR3 runs 16 residues. The CDR3 nucleotides are TGTGCCAGCAGTGAAGAGACAGGGGGCTCTGGAAACACCATATATTTT. Amino acid sequence: CASSEETGGSGNTIYF.

The chain employs TRBV11-2 and TRBJ1-1; 8 bases fit TRBD1. The germline V gene has CDR1 SGHAT and CDR2 FQNNGV. With 5 bases clipped from V and 1 base from J, the junction kept 6 bases outside the gene matches. This CDR3 has 15 residues. In nucleotides, the CDR3 is TGTGCCAGCAGCCGGACGACAGGGGAGAACACTGAAGCTTTCTTT. Its translation: CASSRTTGENTEAFF.

The rearrangement links TRBV9 to TRBJ2-7; 8 positions agree with TRBD1. Trimming cost V 3 bases and J 2 bases; bases outside gene matches: 7. This CDR3 spans 15 amino acids. CDR1 is SGDLS and CDR2 is YYNGEE in the germline V gene. CDR3 DNA: TGTGCCAGCAGCGAGACAGGGGACGGCGCCTACGAGCAGTACTTC. The encoded protein is CASSETGDGAYEQYF.

In this sample, this clonotype turned up a few times. The rearrangement joins TRBV6-5 to TRBJ2-7; D possibly matches TRBD1 or TRBD2 (5 bases each). The CDR3 contains 15 residues. Germline V gene data show CDR1 as MNHEY and CDR2 as SVGAGI. Trimming took off 7 bases at V and 1 base at J, with 17 bases between the two ends. The chain's CDR3 is CASTKNRDGSYEQYF. CDR3 DNA: TGTGCCAGCACCAAAAACCGGGACGGATCCTACGAGCAGTACTTC.

The table lists this clonotype with a few counts. The V gene is TRBV4-3, the J gene TRBJ2-5; the D call may be TRBD1 or TRBD2 (5 bases each). V dropped 0 bases and J dropped 1 base, with 9 bases sitting between them. Germline lookup yields CDR1 LGHNA and CDR2 YSLEER. This CDR3 has 15 amino acids. CDR3 loop: CASSQDRGFQETQYF. The CDR3 nucleotides read TGCGCCAGCAGCCAAGATCGGGGCTTCCAAGAGACCCAGTACTTC.